The rows below give T cell receptor beta chains drawn from one sample of a study of T cell repertoires in cytomegalovirus infection. TCRdb reprocessed the reads with MiXCR, giving one entry per CDR3 protein. The data show approximately 140,000 distinct CDR3 sequences, about 6.3% seen once. The material sequenced was PBMCs. Source of these receptors: a human donor in good health (CMV status not recorded). Some clones in this sample may be carry-over from other donors' samples. The conserved cysteine and the conserved F or W are not part of the CDR3 here. Clone size is shown for a subset of rows, as once, few, many or a class of expanded clone.

>many|TRBV12-3/TRBV12-4|TRBJ1-1
ASSSTLTAEAF
>few|TRBV20-1|TRBJ1-2
SARAHGEGLTNGYT
>-|TRBV4-1|TRBJ2-7
ARGTVIYEQY
>few|TRBV5-1|TRBJ1-5
ASSLKARGRGNQPQH
>many|TRBV7-2|TRBJ1-6
ASAVGQGNSPLH
>many|TRBV6-1|TRBJ1-1
ASSERVNTEAF
>-|TRBV5-5|TRBJ1-1
ASSTWTGGATEAF
>many|TRBV19|TRBJ2-2
ASSWGGPIMNTGELF
>many|TRBV7-2|TRBJ2-3
ASSPWAGNTDTQY
>many|TRBV4-2|TRBJ1-2
ASSQDGRTTDGYT
>few|TRBV4-1|TRBJ1-5
ASSQGTPNQPQH
>many|TRBV6-2/TRBV6-3|TRBJ1-1
ASRSDRANTEAF
>few|TRBV2|TRBJ1-5
ASSEGRQSPQH
>many|TRBV19|TRBJ2-3
ASSIEPPPTAGPSTDTQY
>few|TRBV19|TRBJ2-1
ASSVLTSGYNEQF
>-|TRBV15|TRBJ2-6
ATSRGERSSGANVLT
>many|TRBV7-2|TRBJ1-2
ASSLVHNNYGYT
>-|TRBV5-1|TRBJ1-4
ASSDSGPTNEKLF
>many|TRBV7-2|TRBJ1-5
ASSFSTGAGQPQH